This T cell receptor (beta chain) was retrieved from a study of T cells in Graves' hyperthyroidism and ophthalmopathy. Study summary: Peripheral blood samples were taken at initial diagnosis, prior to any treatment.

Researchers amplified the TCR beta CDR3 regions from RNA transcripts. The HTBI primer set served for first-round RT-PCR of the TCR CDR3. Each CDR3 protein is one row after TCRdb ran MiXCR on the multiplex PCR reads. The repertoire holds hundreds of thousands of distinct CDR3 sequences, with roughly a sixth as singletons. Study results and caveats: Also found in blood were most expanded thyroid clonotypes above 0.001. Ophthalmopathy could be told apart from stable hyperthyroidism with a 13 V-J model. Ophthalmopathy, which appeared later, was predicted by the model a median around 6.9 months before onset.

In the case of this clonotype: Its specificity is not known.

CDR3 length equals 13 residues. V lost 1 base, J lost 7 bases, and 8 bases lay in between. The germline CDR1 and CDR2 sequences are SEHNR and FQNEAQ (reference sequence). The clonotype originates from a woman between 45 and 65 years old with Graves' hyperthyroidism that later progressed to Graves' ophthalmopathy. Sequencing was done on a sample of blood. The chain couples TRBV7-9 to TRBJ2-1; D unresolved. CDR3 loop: CASSLEVRNEQFF. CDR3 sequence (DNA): TGTGCCAGCAGCTTAGAGGTTCGGAATGAGCAGTTCTTC.